Listed here are 20 T cell receptor beta chains from one sample, sequenced in a study of T cell repertoires in aging, cancer and after chemotherapy. Rearranged V-D-J TRB sequences were amplified with a mixed TRB-A/B primer pool. MiXCR was run by TCRdb on the multiplex PCR reads, yielding one entry per CDR3 protein. The table records about 12,000 distinct CDR3 sequences, around 29% of them present only once. Peripheral blood genomic DNA, not sorted cells or RNA, was the template. The specimen sequenced was blood. These receptors were obtained from a human donor in good health. The donor label of this sample is uncertain.

The sample holds one count of this clonotype. In DNA, the CDR3 is TGTGCCAGCAGCTTACTCGGGGCGGGTGAGACCCAGTACTTC. Its translation is CASSLLGAGETQYF. The chain links TRBV7-2 to TRBJ2-5; D may match TRBD1 or TRBD2 (5 bases each). CDR3 length: 14 residues. Trimming took 2 bases from V and 5 from J, leaving 12 bases between them. Per germline, CDR1 SGHTA and CDR2 FQGNSA.

This chain connects TRBV19 to TRBJ2-4; TRBD2 aligns across 14 bases. This CDR3 has 18 amino acids. The J segment lost 0 bases and the V segment lost 5 bases, leaving 6 bases of the junction unmatched. CDR1 LNHDA and CDR2 SQIVND come from the germline V gene (reference sequence). CDR3 bases: TGTGCCAGTAGTGCGACTAGCGGGGGGGCCCTAGCCAAAAACATTCAGTACTTC. Its translation is CASSATSGGALAKNIQYF.

This clonotype was recorded a few times. The gene calls are TRBV6-6 and TRBJ1-2; D not resolved. Germline loops: CDR1 MNHNY, CDR2 SVGAGI (reference sequence). The CDR3 totals 15 residues. The ends were cut back, 8 bases at V and 7 bases at J, with 23 bases in the middle. This chain's CDR3 is CASLQPLYDLAGYTF. CDR3 DNA sequence: TGTGCCAGCCTACAACCCCTCTATGACCTGGCTGGCTACACCTTC.

This clonotype turned up a few times. The genes are TRBV10-3 and TRBJ1-2, with D possibly matching TRBD1 (5 bases). Trimming pared 6 bases from V and 8 bases from J, leaving 13 bases between. Germline V gene lookup returns CDR1 ENHRY and CDR2 SYGVKD. CDR3 length: 12 amino acids. This CDR3 is CAISPGRGGYTF. CDR3 bases: TGTGCCATCAGCCCAGGGCGTGGAGGCTACACCTTC.

This clonotype is categorized as medium-sized. V gene TRBV30 combines with J gene TRBJ1-2; 7 bases line up with TRBD1. The CDR3 has 15 residues. The V segment lost 2 bases and the J segment 6 bases; nucleotides outside the gene matches: 12. Germline CDR1 is GTSNPN and CDR2 is SVGIG (reference sequence). For the CDR3, the DNA is TGTGCCTGGAGTTTAGGTGCCCAGGGGGGGGATGGCTACACCTTC. Amino acids: CAWSLGAQGGDGYTF.

This clonotype occurred a few times. The chain combines TRBV7-9 with TRBJ1-3; no firm D call. Per germline, CDR1 SEHNR and CDR2 FQNEAQ (reference sequence). The CDR3 runs to 15 residues. Trimming pared 0 bases from V and 3 bases from J, leaving 9 bases between. As DNA, the CDR3 is TGTGCCAGCAGCTTAGCGTTAGGTGTTGGAAACACCATATATTTT. Its protein is CASSLALGVGNTIYF.

The chain joins TRBV6-5 to TRBJ1-1, with D unclear. Trimming removed 2 bases at V and 1 base at J, with 5 bases between. Germline CDR1 is MNHEY and CDR2 is SVGAGI. This CDR3 region has 13 residues. As DNA, the CDR3 is TGTGCCAGCAGTTACGTCCAGAACACTGAAGCTTTCTTT. Translating gives CASSYVQNTEAFF.

This clonotype was counted a few times. The chain combines TRBV18 with TRBJ2-1, with a weak D call TRBD1 (5 bases). The germline V gene has CDR1 KGHSH and CDR2 LQKENI. The CDR3 sequence is 13 residues long. V lost 2 bases to trimming and J lost 8 bases, with 10 bases between them. The DNA of the CDR3 is TGTGCCAGCTCACCATTTGAAGGGGATGAGCAGTTCTTC. Translating it yields CASSPFEGDEQFF. The full variable domain, in which reference TRBV18 and TRBJ2-1 provide the parts outside the CDR3, is NAGVMQNPRHLVRRRGQEARLRCSPMKGHSHVYWYRQLPEEGLKFMVYLQKENIIDESGMPKERFSAEFPKEGPSILRIQQVVRGDSAAYFCASSPFEGDEQFFGPGTRLTVL.

V usage is TRBV12-3 or TRBV12-4 and J usage is TRBJ1-1, with D perhaps TRBD1 (6 bases). The length of the CDR3 is 11 residues. V shed 5 bases and J shed 8 bases, with 9 bases lying between them. The chain's CDR3 is CASSTGTEAFF. In DNA, the CDR3 is TGTGCCAGCAGTACCGGGACAGAAGCTTTCTTT.

Regarding this clonotype: This could be a read error, since a much larger clone is one nucleotide away. The chain recombines TRBV19 with TRBJ2-5; D remains unclear. The CDR3 sequence is 14 residues long. CDR1 and CDR2 (germline): LNHDA, SQIVND (reference sequence). Trimming shortened V by 0 bases and J by 2 bases, and 7 bases separated the two germline ends. The DNA of the CDR3 is TGTGCCAGTAGTATAGAACACCTTCAAGAGACCCAGTACTTC. It translates to CASSIEHLQETQYF.

By proportion, this clonotype is large (0.1 to 1%). V and J are TRBV18 and TRBJ2-1, with TRBD2 identical over 10 bases. J gave up 3 bases and V 3 bases, and 5 bases lay outside the gene matches. Germline-derived CDR1 and CDR2 are KGHSH and LQKENI. This CDR3 contains 16 residues. CDR3 amino acids: CASSPRERGGYNEQFF. CDR3 DNA: TGTGCCAGCTCACCGAGGGAGCGGGGGGGCTACAATGAGCAGTTCTTC.

The V call is TRBV27, the J call TRBJ2-1, with D perhaps TRBD2 (6 bases). There are 17 residues in the CDR3. V was pared by 5 bases and J by 8 bases, with 25 bases between. CDR1 MNHEY and CDR2 SMNVEV come from the germline V gene (reference sequence). Here the CDR3 DNA reads TGTGCCAGCAGTCCCATAGCGGAGTCTGTGAACTGGGATGAGCAGTTCTTC. Residues: CASSPIAESVNWDEQFF.

By proportion, this clonotype is medium-sized. This chain links TRBV30 with TRBJ2-5; possible D gene TRBD1, 6 bases. V was pared by 1 base and J by 3 bases, with 12 bases between. This CDR3 spans 14 amino acids. Germline V gives CDR1 GTSNPN, CDR2 SVGIG (reference sequence). Here the CDR3 DNA reads TGTGCCTGGAGTGCAGGGGTGGGGGAAGAGACCCAGTACTTC. It codes for CAWSAGVGEETQYF.

This clonotype counts as medium-sized. The J gene is TRBJ2-6, the V gene TRBV6-1; D unresolved. Trimming took off 1 base at V and 2 bases at J, with 6 bases between the two ends. CDR1 and CDR2 from the germline V gene are MNHNS and SASEGT. The CDR3 is made up of 15 amino acids. DNA of the CDR3: TGTGCCAGCAGTGAAGTCGGCACTGGGGCCAACGTCCTGACTTTC. Translated, it gives CASSEVGTGANVLTF.

The chain links TRBV6-2 or TRBV6-3 to TRBJ2-5, with 9 bases lining up with TRBD2. Germline values: CDR1 MNHEY, CDR2 SVGEGT. This CDR3 spans 15 amino acids. The trim removed 6 bases at V and 5 bases at J, leaving 10 bases unmatched. The CDR3 region is CASRPAGGPPETQYF. The CDR3 DNA sequence: TGTGCCAGCAGACCAGCGGGGGGCCCCCCGGAGACCCAGTACTTC.

The rearrangement joins TRBV6-5 to TRBJ2-3, with TRBD2 matching over 9 bases. Germline V gene sequence: CDR1 MNHEY, CDR2 SVGAGI. The length of the CDR3 is 14 residues. The ends lost 6 bases at V and 4 bases at J; junction bases unmatched: 5. CDR3 DNA sequence: TGTGCCAGCAGCGACAGACTAGCGGCAGATACGCAGTATTTT. It specifies CASSDRLAADTQYF.

By share of the sample, this clonotype is medium-sized. The chain joins TRBV30 to TRBJ1-1; D perhaps matches TRBD1 (6 bases). Germline CDR1 and CDR2: GTSNPN and SVGIG (reference sequence). The germline V and J ends were trimmed by 2 bases and 1 base, with 8 bases remaining between them. This CDR3 is built from 13 residues. This chain's CDR3 is CAWSTGPNTEAFF. Here the CDR3 DNA reads TGTGCCTGGAGTACAGGGCCGAACACTGAAGCTTTCTTT. Drawing the rest from reference TRBV30 and TRBJ1-1, the complete variable domain is SQTIHQWPATLVQPVGSPLSLECTVEGTSNPNLYWYRQAAGRGLQLLFYSVGIGQISSEVPQNLSASRPQDRQFILSSKKLLLSDSGFYLCAWSTGPNTEAFFGQGTRLTVV.

This clonotype is classed as medium-sized. The rearrangement uses TRBV6-5 and TRBJ1-5, with D possibly matching TRBD1 (5 bases). The CDR3 is made up of 13 amino acids. V was clipped by 8 bases and J by 3 bases, with 11 bases between them. Germline assignment: CDR1 MNHEY and CDR2 SVGAGI. The CDR3 region is CASAQGHNQPQHF. CDR3 DNA sequence: TGTGCCAGCGCCCAGGGCCACAATCAGCCCCAGCATTTT.

This clonotype was detected only a few times. The V gene is TRBV19, the J gene TRBJ2-1, with D possibly being TRBD2 (6 bases). Germline values: CDR1 LNHDA, CDR2 SQIVND (reference sequence). The V and J ends lost 7 bases and 7 bases respectively, with 20 bases between them. CDR3 length: 15 amino acids. CDR3: CASMTNGGSGNEQFF. As DNA, the CDR3 is TGTGCCAGTATGACTAATGGGGGGTCGGGGAATGAGCAGTTCTTC.

J is TRBJ1-2 and V is TRBV6-1; the match to TRBD1 covers 8 bases. The germline V gene encodes CDR1 MNHNS and CDR2 SASEGT. The CDR3 spans 13 residues. J was trimmed by 8 bases and V by 2 bases; bases with no gene match: 4. Here the CDR3 reads CASSEQGARGYTF. The CDR3 coding sequence is TGTGCCAGCAGTGAACAGGGGGCTCGAGGCTACACCTTC.